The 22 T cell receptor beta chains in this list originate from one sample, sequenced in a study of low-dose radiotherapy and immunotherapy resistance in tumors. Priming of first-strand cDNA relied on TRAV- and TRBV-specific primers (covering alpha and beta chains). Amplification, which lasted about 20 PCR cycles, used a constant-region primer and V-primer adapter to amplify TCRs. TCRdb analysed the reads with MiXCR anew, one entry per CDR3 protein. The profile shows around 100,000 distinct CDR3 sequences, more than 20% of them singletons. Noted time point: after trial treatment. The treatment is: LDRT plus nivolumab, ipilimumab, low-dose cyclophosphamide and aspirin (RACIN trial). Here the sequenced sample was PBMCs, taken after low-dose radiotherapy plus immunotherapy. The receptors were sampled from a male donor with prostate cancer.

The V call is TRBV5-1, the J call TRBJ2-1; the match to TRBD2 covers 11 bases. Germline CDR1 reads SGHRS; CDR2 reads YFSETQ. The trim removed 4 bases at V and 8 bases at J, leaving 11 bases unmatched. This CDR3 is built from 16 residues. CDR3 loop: CASSELTSGDGDEQFF. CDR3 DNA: TGCGCCAGCAGCGAACTGACTAGCGGGGATGGGGATGAGCAGTTCTTC.

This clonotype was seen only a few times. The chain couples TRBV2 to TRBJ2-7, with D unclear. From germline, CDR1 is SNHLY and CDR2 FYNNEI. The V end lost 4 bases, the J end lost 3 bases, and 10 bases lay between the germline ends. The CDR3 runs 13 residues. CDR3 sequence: CASSVGLSYEQYF. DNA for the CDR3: TGTGCCAGCAGTGTAGGGCTGAGCTACGAGCAGTACTTC.

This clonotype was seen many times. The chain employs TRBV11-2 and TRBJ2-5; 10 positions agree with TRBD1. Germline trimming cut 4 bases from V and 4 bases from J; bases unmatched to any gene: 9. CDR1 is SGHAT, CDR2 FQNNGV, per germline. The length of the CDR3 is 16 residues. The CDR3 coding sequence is TGTGCCAGCAGCTCCCCAGAGAGGACAGGGGGAGAGACCCAGTACTTC. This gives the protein CASSSPERTGGETQYF.

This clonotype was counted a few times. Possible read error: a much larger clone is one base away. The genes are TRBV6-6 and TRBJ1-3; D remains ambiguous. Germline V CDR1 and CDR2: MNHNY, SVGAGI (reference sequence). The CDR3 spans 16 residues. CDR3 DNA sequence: TGTGCCAGCAGTTACCGTGTGGGGAGCTCTGGAAACACCATATTTTTT. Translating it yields CASSYRVGSSGNTIFF.

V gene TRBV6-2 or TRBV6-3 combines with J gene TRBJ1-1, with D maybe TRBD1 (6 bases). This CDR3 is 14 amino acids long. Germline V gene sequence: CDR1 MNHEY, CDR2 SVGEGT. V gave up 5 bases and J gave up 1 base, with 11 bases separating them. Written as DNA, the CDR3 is TGTGCCAGCAGTCGTTTGGGACAGAACACTGAAGCTTTCTTT. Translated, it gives CASSRLGQNTEAFF.

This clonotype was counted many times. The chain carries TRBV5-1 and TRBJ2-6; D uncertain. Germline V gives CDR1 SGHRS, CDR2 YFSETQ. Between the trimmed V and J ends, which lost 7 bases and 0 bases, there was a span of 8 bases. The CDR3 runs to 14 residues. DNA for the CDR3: TGCGCCAGCGGTCCCGGCTCTGGGGCCAACGTCCTGACTTTC. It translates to CASGPGSGANVLTF.

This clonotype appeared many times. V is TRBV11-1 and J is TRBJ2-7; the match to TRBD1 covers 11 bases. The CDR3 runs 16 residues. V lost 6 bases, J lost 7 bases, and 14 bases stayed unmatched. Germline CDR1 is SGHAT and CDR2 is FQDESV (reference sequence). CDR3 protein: CASSPNLGQGAQEQYF. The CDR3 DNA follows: TGTGCCAGCAGTCCTAATCTCGGACAGGGGGCGCAGGAGCAGTACTTC.

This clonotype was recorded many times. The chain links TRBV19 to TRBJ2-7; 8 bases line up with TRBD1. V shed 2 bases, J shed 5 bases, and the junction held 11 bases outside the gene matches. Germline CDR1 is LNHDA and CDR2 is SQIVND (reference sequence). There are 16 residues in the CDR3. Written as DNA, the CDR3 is TGTGCCAGTAGTATACGGTCGGGCGCAGGGGGCAACGAGCAGTACTTC. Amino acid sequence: CASSIRSGAGGNEQYF.

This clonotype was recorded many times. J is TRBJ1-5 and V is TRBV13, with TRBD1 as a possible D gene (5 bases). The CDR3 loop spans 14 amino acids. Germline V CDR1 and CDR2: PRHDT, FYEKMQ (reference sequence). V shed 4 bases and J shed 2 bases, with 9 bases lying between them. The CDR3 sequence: CASSSRGGNQPQHF. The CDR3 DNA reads TGTGCCAGCAGCTCGCGGGGGGGCAATCAGCCCCAGCATTTT.

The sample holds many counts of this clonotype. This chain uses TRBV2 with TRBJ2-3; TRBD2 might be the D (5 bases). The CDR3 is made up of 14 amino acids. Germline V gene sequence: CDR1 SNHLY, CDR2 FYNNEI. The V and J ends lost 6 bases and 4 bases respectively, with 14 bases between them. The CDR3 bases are TGTGCCAGCAGATCAAGGCGGGTGGCAGATACGCAGTATTTT. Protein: CASRSRRVADTQYF. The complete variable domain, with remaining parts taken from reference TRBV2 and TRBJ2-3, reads EPEVTQTPSHQVTQMGQEVILRCVPISNHLYFYWYRQILGQKVEFLVSFYNNEISEKSEIFDDQFSVERPDGSNFTLKIRSTKLEDSAMYFCASRSRRVADTQYFGPGTRLTVL.

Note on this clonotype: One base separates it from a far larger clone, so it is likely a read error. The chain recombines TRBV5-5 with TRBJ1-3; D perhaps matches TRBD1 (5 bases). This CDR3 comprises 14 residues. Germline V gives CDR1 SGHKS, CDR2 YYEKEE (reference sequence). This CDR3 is CASSLGVSGNTIYF. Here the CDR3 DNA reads TGCGCCAGCAGCTTGGGGGTCTCTGGAAACACCATATATTTT. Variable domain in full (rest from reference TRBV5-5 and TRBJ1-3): DAGVTQSPTHLIKTRGQQVTLRCSPISGHKSVSWYQQVLGQGPQFIFQYYEKEERGRGNFPDRFSARQFPNYSSELNVNALLLGDSALYLCASSLGVSGNTIYFGEGSWLTVV.

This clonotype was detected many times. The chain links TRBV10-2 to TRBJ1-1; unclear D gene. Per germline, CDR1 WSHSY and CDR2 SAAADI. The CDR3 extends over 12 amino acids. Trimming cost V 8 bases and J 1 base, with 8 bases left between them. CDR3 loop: CASGPPNTEAFF. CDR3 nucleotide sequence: TGCGCCAGCGGTCCTCCGAACACTGAAGCTTTCTTT.

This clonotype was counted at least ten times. CDR3 DNA sequence: TGTGCCAGCAGCACAAGAGGGGGACAGGAACCCCATGAGCAGTTCTTC. Protein: CASSTRGGQEPHEQFF. V gene TRBV11-2 combines with J gene TRBJ2-1; 8 bases map to TRBD1. The germline gives CDR1 SGHAT, CDR2 FQNNGV. This CDR3 has 16 amino acids. V gave up 5 bases and J gave up 8 bases; unmatched junction bases: 14.

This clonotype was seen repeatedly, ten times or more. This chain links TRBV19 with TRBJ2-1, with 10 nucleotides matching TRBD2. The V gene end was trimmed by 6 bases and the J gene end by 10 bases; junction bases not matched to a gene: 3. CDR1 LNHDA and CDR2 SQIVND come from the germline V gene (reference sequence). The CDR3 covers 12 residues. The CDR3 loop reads CASSSSGREQFF. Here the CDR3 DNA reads TGTGCCAGTAGCAGTAGCGGGAGGGAGCAGTTCTTC.

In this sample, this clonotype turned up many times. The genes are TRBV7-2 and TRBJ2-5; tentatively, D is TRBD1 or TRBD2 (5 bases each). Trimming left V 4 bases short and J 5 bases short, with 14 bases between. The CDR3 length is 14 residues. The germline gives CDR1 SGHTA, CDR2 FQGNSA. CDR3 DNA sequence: TGTGCCAGCAGCTCCCCCGGGGCAATGGAGACCCAGTACTTC. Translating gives CASSSPGAMETQYF.

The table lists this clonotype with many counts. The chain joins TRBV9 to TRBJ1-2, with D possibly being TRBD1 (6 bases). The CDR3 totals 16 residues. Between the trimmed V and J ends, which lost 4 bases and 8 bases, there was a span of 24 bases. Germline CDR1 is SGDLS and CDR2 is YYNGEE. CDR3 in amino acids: CASSPSGGPRREGYTF. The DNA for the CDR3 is TGTGCCAGCAGCCCCAGTGGGGGGCCAAGAAGGGAGGGCTACACCTTC. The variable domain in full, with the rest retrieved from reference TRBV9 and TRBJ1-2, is DSGVTQTPKHLITATGQRVTLRCSPRSGDLSVYWYQQSLDQGLQFLIQYYNGEERAKGNILERFSAQQFPDLHSELNLSSLELGDSALYFCASSPSGGPRREGYTFGSGTRLTVV.

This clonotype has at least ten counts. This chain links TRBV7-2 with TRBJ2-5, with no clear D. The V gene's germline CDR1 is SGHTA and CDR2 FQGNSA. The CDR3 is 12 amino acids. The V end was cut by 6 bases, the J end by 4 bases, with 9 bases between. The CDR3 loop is CASSSVGETQYF. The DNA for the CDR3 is TGTGCCAGCAGTTCCGTGGGAGAGACCCAGTACTTC.

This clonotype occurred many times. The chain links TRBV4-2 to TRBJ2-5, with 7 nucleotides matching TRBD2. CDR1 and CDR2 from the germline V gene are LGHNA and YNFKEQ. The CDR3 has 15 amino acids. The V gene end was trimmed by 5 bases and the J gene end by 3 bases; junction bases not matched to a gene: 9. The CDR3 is CASSKFRDYEETQYF. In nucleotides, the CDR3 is TGTGCCAGCAGCAAATTTAGGGACTATGAAGAGACCCAGTACTTC.

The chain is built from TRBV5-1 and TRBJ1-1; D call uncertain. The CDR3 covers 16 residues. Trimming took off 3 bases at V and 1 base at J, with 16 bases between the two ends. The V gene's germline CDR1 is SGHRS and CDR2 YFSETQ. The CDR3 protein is CASSSGSGAKNTEAFF. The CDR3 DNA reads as TGCGCCAGCAGCTCGGGGAGCGGCGCAAAGAACACTGAAGCTTTCTTT.

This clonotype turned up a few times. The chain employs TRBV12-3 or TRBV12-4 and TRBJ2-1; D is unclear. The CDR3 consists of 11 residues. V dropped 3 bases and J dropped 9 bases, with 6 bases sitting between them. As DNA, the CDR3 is TGTGCCAGCAGTTTGGCTTTTGAGCAGTTCTTC. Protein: CASSLAFEQFF.

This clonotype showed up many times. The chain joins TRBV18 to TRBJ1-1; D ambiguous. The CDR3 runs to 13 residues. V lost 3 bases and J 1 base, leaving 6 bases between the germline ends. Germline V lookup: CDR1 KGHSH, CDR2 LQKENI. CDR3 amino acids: CASSPVPNTEAFF. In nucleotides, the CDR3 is TGTGCCAGCTCACCGGTCCCGAACACTGAAGCTTTCTTT.

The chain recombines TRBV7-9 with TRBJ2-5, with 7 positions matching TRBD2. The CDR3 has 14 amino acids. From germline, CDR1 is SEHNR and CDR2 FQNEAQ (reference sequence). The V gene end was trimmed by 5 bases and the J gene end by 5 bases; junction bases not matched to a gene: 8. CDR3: CASSASIGGETQYF. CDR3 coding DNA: TGTGCCAGCAGCGCCTCCATCGGGGGGGAGACCCAGTACTTC. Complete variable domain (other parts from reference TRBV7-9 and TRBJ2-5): DTGVSQNPRHKITKRGQNVTFRCDPISEHNRLYWYRQTLGQGPEFLTYFQNEAQLEKSRLLSDRFSAERPKGSFSTLEIQRTEQGDSAMYLCASSASIGGETQYFGPGTRLLVL.